This T cell receptor beta chain emerged from a study of CD8 T cells in ankylosing spondylitis. This clonotype was found many times. The antigen is not known. Study observations and caveats: Enrichment of disease-linked clones was reportedly significant in matched ankylosing spondylitis synovial fluid. It appeared that ankylosing spondylitis blood was characterized by a TCR beta motif of several highly homologous variants.

TCRdb reprocessed the 5' RACE reads with MiXCR, giving one entry per CDR3 protein. The sample has some 800,000 distinct CDR3 sequences, 12% seen once. The CDR3 totals 15 residues. The V gene lost 3 bases and the J gene lost 0 bases, with 10 bases spanning the gap. Germline V gene data show CDR1 as SGHTA and CDR2 as FQGTGA. The rearrangement uses TRBV7-3 and TRBJ2-3, with D maybe TRBD2 (5 bases). This TCR came from a male donor with ankylosing spondylitis. The sample taken for sequencing was blood, either unsorted or a sorted T cell fraction (not recorded which). As DNA, the CDR3 is TGTGCCAGCAGCTTTGGAGGATCTAGCACAGATACGCAGTATTTT. Protein: CASSFGGSSTDTQYF.